Shown below are 20 T cell receptor beta chains from a single sample sequenced in a study of tumor-infiltrating lymphocytes in localized non-small cell lung cancer. The repertoire was sequenced with immunoSEQ multiplex PCR; TCRdb's copy has only in-frame clones and lacks some. The sample has tens of thousands of clones, 70% to 90% seen once. The specimen sequenced was lung tumor tissue. These receptors came from a human donor with non-small cell lung cancer.

The CDR3 reads CASSLDLASSPYEQYF. DNA of the CDR3: TGTGCCAGCAGCTTAGATCTAGCCAGCTCCCCCTACGAGCAGTACTTC. The genes are TRBV11-2 and TRBJ2-7; tentative D call: TRBD2 (5 bases). The V and J ends lost 0 bases and 2 bases respectively, with 14 bases between them. Germline V lookup: CDR1 SGHAT, CDR2 FQNNGV. This CDR3 has 16 amino acids. Full variable domain (rest looked up from reference TRBV11-2 and TRBJ2-7): EAGVAQSPRYKIIEKRQSVAFWCNPISGHATLYWYQQILGQGPKLLIQFQNNGVVDDSQLPKDRFSAERLKGVDSTLKIQPAKLEDSAVYLCASSLDLASSPYEQYFGPGTRLTVT.

The chain links TRBV5-6 to TRBJ1-6, with 9 bases that match TRBD1. V lost 4 bases and J lost 1; bases outside the gene matches: 6. The CDR3 runs 17 residues. In germline, CDR1 is SGHDT, CDR2 YYEEEE. The CDR3 DNA sequence: TGTGCCAGCAGCCTAACAGGGGGCGCGTCCTATAATTCACCCCTCCACTTT. Protein product: CASSLTGGASYNSPLHF.

The chain combines TRBV30 with TRBJ1-5; perhaps TRBD1 as D (5 bases). V lost 0 bases, J lost 2 bases, and 5 bases lay in between. Germline V lookup: CDR1 GTSNPN, CDR2 SVGIG (reference sequence). The CDR3 runs 13 residues. The CDR3 DNA reads TGTGCCTGGAGTGTACAGGGCAATCAGCCCCAGCATTTT. Translating it yields CAWSVQGNQPQHF.

The V gene is TRBV20-1, the J gene TRBJ2-7, with D hard to call. Germline lookup yields CDR1 DFQATT and CDR2 SNEGSKA (reference sequence). The V and J ends lost 6 bases and 3 bases respectively, with 6 bases between them. CDR3 length: 10 residues. The CDR3 coding sequence is TGCAGTGCAACTAACTACGAGCAGTACTTC. It encodes CSATNYEQYF.

The genes are TRBV2 and TRBJ2-3; D possibly corresponds to TRBD2 (5 bases). Germline-derived CDR1 and CDR2 are SNHLY and FYNNEI. V lost 0 bases, J lost 6 bases, and 19 bases lay in between. The CDR3 is 17 amino acids. This CDR3 reads CASSEAAPGLPGDTQYF. In nucleotides, the CDR3 is TGTGCCAGCAGTGAAGCCGCGCCTGGACTTCCCGGGGATACGCAGTATTTT.

The V and J genes are TRBV9 and TRBJ1-2; a possible D gene is TRBD1 (5 bases). The germline gives CDR1 SGDLS, CDR2 YYNGEE. There are 14 residues in the CDR3. V lost 0 bases, J lost 8 bases, and 14 bases lay in between. This chain's CDR3 is CASSVDQGLGGYTF. As DNA, the CDR3 is TGTGCCAGCAGCGTAGATCAGGGATTGGGCGGCTACACCTTC.

V and J are TRBV19 and TRBJ1-1; maybe TRBD1 (6 bases). Germline-derived CDR1 and CDR2 are LNHDA and SQIVND (reference sequence). This CDR3 comprises 14 residues. The V and J ends lost 6 bases and 1 base respectively, with 12 bases between them. CDR3 loop: CASRTQGRNTEAFF. The DNA for the CDR3 is TGTGCCAGTAGGACACAGGGAAGGAACACTGAAGCTTTCTTT.

V gene TRBV6-5 combines with J gene TRBJ1-1; D might be TRBD1 (6 bases). Looked up from germline, CDR1 is MNHEY and CDR2 is SVGAGI. V lost 5 bases and J 0 bases, leaving 13 bases between the germline ends. This CDR3 comprises 15 residues. The CDR3 here is CASSGTLNMNTEAFF. CDR3 sequence (DNA): TGTGCCAGCAGTGGGACACTGAATATGAACACTGAAGCTTTCTTT.

This clone has more than one count but fewer than ten. The chain combines TRBV29-1 with TRBJ1-4; weak D call: TRBD1 (5 bases). The CDR3 totals 14 residues. The germline gives CDR1 SQVTM, CDR2 ANQGSEA. Trimming stripped 3 bases from V and 4 bases from J, with 12 bases between. The CDR3 nucleotides read TGCAGCGTTGACGGGCCAGGGCGTAATGAAAAACTGTTTTTT. Its protein product is CSVDGPGRNEKLFF.

In the case of this clone: The CDR3 carries no conserved terminal phenylalanine or tryptophan, so it likely arises from a read error. The DNA is left out, because the CDR3 cannot be placed on it with certainty; the CDR3 is given as TCRdb lists it. The rearrangement links TRBV4-3 to TRBJ2-7; no DNA check was done on the table's D call, TRBD2. Germline V lookup: CDR1 LGHNA, CDR2 YSLEER. The CDR3 sequence runs 11 residues, both termini included. CDR3 in amino acids: CASSQERLAVS.

This chain uses TRBV5-1 with TRBJ2-7; possibly TRBD1 for D (5 bases). Germline-derived CDR1 and CDR2 are SGHRS and YFSETQ. The CDR3 is made up of 12 amino acids. V was clipped by 3 bases and J by 3 bases, with 7 bases between them. CDR3 loop: CASSSQGYEQYF. The CDR3 DNA sequence: TGCGCCAGCAGCTCGCAGGGCTACGAGCAGTACTTC. Filled out from reference TRBV5-1 and TRBJ2-7, the complete variable domain reads KAGVTQTPRYLIKTRGQQVTLSCSPISGHRSVSWYQQTPGQGLQFLFEYFSETQRNKGNFPGRFSGRQFSNSRSEMNVSTLELGDSALYLCASSSQGYEQYFGPGTRLTVT.

V is TRBV9 and J is TRBJ1-4; 7 nucleotides match TRBD1. Germline V CDR1 and CDR2: SGDLS, YYNGEE. The J segment lost 8 bases and the V segment lost 2 bases, leaving 9 bases of the junction unmatched. The CDR3 extends over 15 amino acids. The DNA for the CDR3 is TGTGCCAGCAGCGTTGCGACAGGGAAGGACGAAAAACTGTTTTTT. This sequence encodes CASSVATGKDEKLFF.

This clone is a singleton in its sample. The chain combines TRBV18 with TRBJ2-1; TRBD1 agrees at 9 bases. After removal of 3 bases from V and 8 bases from J, the junction contained 11 bases not matched to a gene. Germline assignment: CDR1 KGHSH and CDR2 LQKENI. The CDR3 extends over 16 amino acids. The CDR3 coding sequence is TGTGCCAGCTCACCGACCGCGACAGGGGGTGTCGATGAGCAGTTCTTC. Protein product: CASSPTATGGVDEQFF.

This chain connects TRBV19 to TRBJ1-6; possibly TRBD1 for D (6 bases). V lost 6 bases, J lost 6 bases, and 18 bases lay in between. Germline CDR1 reads LNHDA; CDR2 reads SQIVND (reference sequence). This CDR3 contains 16 residues. The CDR3 loop is CASRDQGTQSNSPLHF. CDR3 nucleotides: TGTGCCAGTAGGGACCAGGGGACACAGAGTAATTCACCCCTCCACTTT.

The chain recombines TRBV21-1 with TRBJ1-1. TRBV21-1 is tagged as a pseudogene. The CDR3 loop spans 15 amino acids. CDR3: CASSTLIILNTEAFF. In DNA form, the CDR3 reads TGTGCCAGCAGCACTCTAATCATATTGAACACTGAAGCTTTCTTT.

The chain has TRBV7-2 and TRBJ2-5; TRBD2 aligns across 9 bases. CDR1 and CDR2 (germline): SGHTA, FQGNSA. CDR3 length: 15 amino acids. V was pared by 1 base and J by 4 bases, with 4 bases of the junction left unmatched. Here the CDR3 reads CASSLVVTSGETQYF. The DNA for the CDR3 is TGTGCCAGCAGCTTAGTCGTGACTAGCGGAGAGACCCAGTACTTC.

The genes are TRBV19 and TRBJ2-2; D possibly corresponds to TRBD2 (5 bases). The CDR3 totals 17 residues. Germline V CDR1 and CDR2: LNHDA, SQIVND (reference sequence). Trimming removed 4 bases at V and 0 bases at J, with 15 bases between. CDR3 in DNA: TGTGCCAGTAGTAATGGACTCTTCCACGCGAACACCGGGGAGCTGTTTTTT. This gives the protein CASSNGLFHANTGELFF.

The CDR3, as DNA: TGTGCCAGCAGTGGGCCTAATTCACCCCTCCACTTT. Amino acid sequence: CASSGPNSPLHF. The chain joins TRBV6-6 to TRBJ1-6, with D unclear. The CDR3 has 12 residues. Germline V CDR1 and CDR2: MNHNY, SVGAGI (reference sequence). Trimming pared 5 bases from V and 6 bases from J, leaving 5 bases between.

The chain carries TRBV19 and TRBJ2-3; 12 bases align to TRBD2. This CDR3 is built from 13 residues. J was trimmed by 5 bases and V by 10 bases; bases with no gene match: 4. Germline loops: CDR1 LNHDA, CDR2 SQIVND (reference sequence). The CDR3 coding sequence is TGTGCCACCTCGACTAGCGGGGGAGATACGCAGTATTTT. Protein: CATSTSGGDTQYF.

This clone has a handful of counts. The chain links TRBV7-8 to TRBJ1-5; D possibly corresponds to TRBD1 (6 bases). The V gene lost 6 bases and the J gene lost 0 bases, with 15 bases spanning the gap. CDR1 is SGHVS and CDR2 is FQNEAQ in the germline V gene. The CDR3 has 16 residues. The CDR3 loop reads CASREGVQGSNQPQHF. DNA of the CDR3: TGTGCCAGCAGAGAGGGGGTACAAGGTAGCAATCAGCCCCAGCATTTT.